The sequence of this T cell receptor beta chain was determined in a study of blood T cell repertoires in COVID-19. On the study more broadly: Some COVID-19 samples were acute and others convalescent; all came from the United States, Italy and Spain. Nucleic acid was either cDNA or gDNA, and it came from T cells, B-cell-depleted T cells, or PBMCs.

In the original workflow: Reference gene primers were amplified, and this amplification served to estimate nucleated cell counts. The assay was immunoSEQ multiplex PCR, and TCRdb's table has in-frame clones only and misses some. For V, J and clone size, that table is used; D and trimming come from the DNA. Among approximately 400,000 clones, more than 70% were seen once, and the ten largest hold 0.95% to 1.5%. Sequences were obtained from peripheral blood. The sequence derives from a man aged 40-49 years with acute or convalescent COVID-19.

The CDR3, as DNA: TGTGCCAGCAGCCCCGGGACTAGCGGGGGGGATCGCCACACCGGGGAGCTGTTTTTT. It translates to CASSPGTSGGDRHTGELFF. This chain uses TRBV3-1 (or the pseudogene TRBV3-2) with TRBJ2-2, with 16 positions matching TRBD2. Losses at the gene ends were 4 bases for V and 3 bases for J; bases not matched to a gene: 8. In germline, CDR1 is LGHDT, CDR2 YNNKEL (reference sequence). This CDR3 is built from 19 residues.